This T cell receptor beta chain was documented in a study of T-cell memory formation after mild COVID-19. Germline values: CDR1 SGHTA, CDR2 FQGNSA. The CDR3 has 16 amino acids. Germline trimming cut 4 bases from V and 8 bases from J; bases unmatched to any gene: 12. TCRdb re-called the 5' RACE reads with MiXCR, one entry per CDR3 protein. The sample consists of about 430,000 distinct CDR3 sequences, more than 20% of them appearing once. Concerning this clonotype: Antigen: not known.

Study conclusions and caveats: From day 15 to 85, contracting clones were balanced between CD4 and CD8, whereas later expanders leaned toward CD4+. Researchers report contracting CD4+ clones mostly in CM and EM, with CD8+ clones in EMRA. Pre-infection memory held some responding clones, suggesting pre-existing cross-reactive T cells responded.

This sequence originates from an adult woman who had mild COVID-19 (a few samples of this study predate the infection). Cell type and time point are not known. The V gene is TRBV7-2, the J gene TRBJ1-2; 11 bases match TRBD1. The sample consisted of PBMCs or a T cell subset sorted from them (not recorded which). CDR3 residues: CASSSLNRDRGKGYTF. DNA of the CDR3: TGTGCCAGCAGCTCTCTGAACCGGGACAGGGGGAAAGGCTACACCTTC.